The subject of this entry is one T cell receptor beta chain. The data were obtained in a study of shared clonotypes between healthy human individuals. Naivety among CD8 cells was defined by CD45RO negativity and positive CCR7 selection, thereby excluding terminally differentiated effector memory CD45RA+ cells. Sorted-subset replicate PCRs used 200 ng of genomic DNA. This amount corresponded to 25,000 to 30,000 T cell genomes. The data were produced by immunoSEQ multiplex PCR, yet TCRdb's version contains in-frame clones alone and is incomplete. The repertoire consists of fewer than 700,000 clones, with about 95% occurring once and the leading ten covering about 0.11%. Germline loops: CDR1 SGHVS, CDR2 FQNEAQ. Losses at the gene ends were 2 bases for V and 3 bases for J; bases not matched to a gene: 13. CDR3 length equals 17 residues.

The TCR sequence derives from a woman aged 25-40 years in good health. Sequencing input: naive CD8+ T cells sorted from blood. The chain joins TRBV7-8 to TRBJ2-7, with 7 bases matching TRBD2. The CDR3 DNA reads TGTGCCAGCAGCTTACGGGCTAGCGGTATTAGTAACTACGAGCAGTACTTC. As protein: CASSLRASGISNYEQYF.